This T cell receptor beta chain appears in the sequencing data of a study of blood T cell repertoires in COVID-19. Data came from immunoSEQ multiplex PCR; TCRdb stores just in-frame clones and leaves some out. The table lists over 100,000 clones, roughly 86% of them singletons. The germline CDR1 and CDR2 sequences are KGHSH and LQKENI. Unmatched junction bases numbered 6, after V lost 3 bases and J lost 7 bases. The CDR3 totals 14 residues. This clone was recorded only once. This TCR was sampled from a middle-aged man with acute or convalescent COVID-19. The chain employs TRBV18 and TRBJ2-1; 7 bases map to TRBD1. Input material: peripheral blood. The CDR3 DNA reads as TGTGCCAGCTCACCGAGACAGGGAACAAATGAGCAGTTCTTC. This codes for CASSPRQGTNEQFF.